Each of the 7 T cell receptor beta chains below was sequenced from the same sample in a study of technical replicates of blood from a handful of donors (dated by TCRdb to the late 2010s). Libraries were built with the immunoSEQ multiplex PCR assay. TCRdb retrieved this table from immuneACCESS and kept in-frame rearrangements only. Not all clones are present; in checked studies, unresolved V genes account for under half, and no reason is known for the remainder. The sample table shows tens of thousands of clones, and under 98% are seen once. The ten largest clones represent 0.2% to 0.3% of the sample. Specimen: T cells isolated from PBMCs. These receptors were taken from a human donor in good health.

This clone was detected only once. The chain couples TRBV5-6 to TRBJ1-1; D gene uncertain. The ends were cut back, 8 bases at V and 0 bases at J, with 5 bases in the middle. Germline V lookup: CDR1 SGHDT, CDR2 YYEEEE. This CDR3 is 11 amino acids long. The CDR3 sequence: CASHLNTEAFF. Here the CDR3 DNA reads TGTGCCAGTCATCTGAACACTGAAGCTTTCTTT.

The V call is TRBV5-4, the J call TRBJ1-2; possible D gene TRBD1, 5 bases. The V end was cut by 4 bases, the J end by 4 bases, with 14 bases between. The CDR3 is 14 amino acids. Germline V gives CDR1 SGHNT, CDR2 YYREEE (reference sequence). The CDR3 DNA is TGTGCCAGCAGCCAACTGACAGACTCCTATGGCTACACCTTC. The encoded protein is CASSQLTDSYGYTF. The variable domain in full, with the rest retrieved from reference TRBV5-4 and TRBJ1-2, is ETGVTQSPTHLIKTRGQQVTLRCSSQSGHNTVSWYQQALGQGPQFIFQYYREEENGRGNFPPRFSGLQFPNYSSELNVNALELDDSALYLCASSQLTDSYGYTFGSGTRLTVV.

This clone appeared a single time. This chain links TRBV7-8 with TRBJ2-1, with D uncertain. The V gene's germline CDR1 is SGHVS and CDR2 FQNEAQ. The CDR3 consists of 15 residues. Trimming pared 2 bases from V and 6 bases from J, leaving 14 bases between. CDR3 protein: CASSLNTLSSNEQFF. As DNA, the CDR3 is TGTGCCAGCAGCTTAAATACCCTGTCTAGCAATGAGCAGTTCTTC.

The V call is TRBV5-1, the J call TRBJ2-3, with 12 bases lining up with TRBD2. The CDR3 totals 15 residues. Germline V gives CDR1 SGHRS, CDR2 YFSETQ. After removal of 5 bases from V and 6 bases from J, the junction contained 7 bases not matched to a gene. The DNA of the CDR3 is TGCGCCAGCAGTCTACGGACTAGCGGGACGGATACGCAGTATTTT. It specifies CASSLRTSGTDTQYF.

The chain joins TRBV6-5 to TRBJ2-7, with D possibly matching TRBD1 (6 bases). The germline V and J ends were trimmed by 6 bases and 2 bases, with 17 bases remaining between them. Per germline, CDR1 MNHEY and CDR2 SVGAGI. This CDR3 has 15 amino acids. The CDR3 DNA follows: TGTGCCAGCAGCCGGTTATCAGGGGAACCCTACGAGCAGTACTTC. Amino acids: CASSRLSGEPYEQYF.

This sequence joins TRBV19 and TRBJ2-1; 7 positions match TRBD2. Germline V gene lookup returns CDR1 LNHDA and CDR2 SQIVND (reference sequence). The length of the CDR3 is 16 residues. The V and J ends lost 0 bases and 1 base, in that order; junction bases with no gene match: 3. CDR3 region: CASSIDREGSYNEQFF. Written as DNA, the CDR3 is TGTGCCAGTAGTATAGACAGGGAGGGATCCTACAATGAGCAGTTCTTC.

The CDR3 nucleotides are TGTGCCGTACAGTTCAATGAGGAGACCCAGTACTTC. The encoded protein is CAVQFNEETQYF. J is TRBJ2-5 and V is TRBV25-1, with D unclear. V lost 11 bases to trimming and J lost 5 bases, with 15 bases between them. There are 12 residues in the CDR3. Germline assignment: CDR1 MGHDK and CDR2 SYGVNS. The whole variable domain, remainder taken from reference TRBV25-1 and TRBJ2-5, is EADIYQTPRYLVIGTGKKITLECSQTMGHDKMYWYQQDPGMELHLIHYSYGVNSTEKGDLSSESTVSRIRTEHFPLTLESARPSHTSQYLCAVQFNEETQYFGPGTRLLVL.